The T cell receptor beta chain described here comes from a study of T cell responses to AZD1222 COVID-19 vaccine (dated by TCRdb to the early 2020s). With regard to the full study: AZD1222 recipients with second doses at about 4 weeks or about 12 weeks were pooled, because spike-specific TCR depth and breadth did not differ between schedules. TCR sequencing was performed for roughly 250 trial participants, of whom 200 to 210 were given two doses of AZD1222 and 26 were given two doses of MenACWY control vaccine. Trial participants were enrolled by age into 18-55, 56-69 and 70-plus year subgroups, with roughly 160, 29 and 62 TCR-sequenced participants respectively.

The CDR3 regions of human TCRbeta chains were analyzed by immunosequencing. In the source study's methods: Repertoire TCRs were matched against a reference library of SARS-CoV-2-specific TCRs generated with the MIRA antigen-specificity platform. Breadth was defined as the fraction of unique TCRs that were SARS-CoV-2-associated. Depth was defined as the fraction of total T cells that were SARS-CoV-2-associated. Using the MIRA data, each spike-specific TCR was mapped to the spike region that the TCR reacts to and placed in a CD4 or CD8 class. Log10-transformed breadth and depth values were compared by one-way ANOVA with Sidak's multiple comparisons tests. The table comes from immuneACCESS by way of TCRdb, which keeps in-frame sequences with V and J called. Part of the clones is missing from these tables; in studies checked, under half for an unresolved V gene and the rest for unknown reasons. From that table come the V and J calls and clone size; the DNA was used to work out D and trimming. The sample table lists about 160,000 clones, roughly 90% of them with a count of one. Clones ranked in the top ten supply roughly 5% of the sample.

Per the publication, the time point label means: baseline before first vaccination. The vaccinee samples were drawn from two UK trials, COV001 and COV002, one of which was a single-blind randomized controlled phase 2/3 trial testing AZD1222 (ChAdOx1 nCoV-19) in healthy adults. For TCRbeta chain sequencing, PBMC samples from trial participants were taken at day 0 and at day 28 after the second dose. The germline V gene supplies CDR1 KGHSH and CDR2 LQKENI. The CDR3 contains 17 residues, cysteine and phenylalanine counted. Of all the DNA, just the CDR3 is kept, 51 bases in frame from base 1. V is reduced by 6 bases and J by 0 bases, leaving a spacing of 18 bases between them. What the work shows at the level of the full study, not this receptor alone: Participants were mostly white British and included more females than males, and it was suggested by the authors that clonal diversity may have been underestimated. Conclusions about previously exposed vaccinees were limited because only six AZD1222 recipients were SARS-CoV-2 seropositive at baseline. Epitopes outside the regions mutated in the B.1.351 and B.1.1.7 variants were reportedly recognized by nearly half of the unique spike-specific TCRs. The whole spike protein was spanned by vaccine-associated CD4 TCRs, and dominant responses were seen in regions 160-218 and 743-854. A significant rise in spike-specific TCR breadth and depth was observed after two AZD1222 doses relative to day 0 and relative to MenACWY recipients. Because no day 14 peak-response samples were available, the repertoires could be characterized only after the peak T cell response. In the small 56-69-year group, the increase in depth fell short of significance, most likely because of low power.

This clone appeared a single time. Its antigen has not been determined. Base qualities are missing; no much larger clone stands one base away. The receptor chain draws on TRBV18 and TRBJ1-5, with TRBD1 perhaps the D gene, on 5 matching bases. The sequencing here drew on peripheral blood, taken on day 0 of AZD1222 vaccination. The TCR was taken from an adult in good health. CDR3 reads: CASSPVGTKYSNQPQHF. Here is the DNA: TGTGCCAGCTCGCCGGTCGGGACGAAATATAGCAATCAGCCCCAGCATTTT. Joined to the reference TRBV18 and TRBJ1-5 proteins, this CDR3 gives the full variable domain: NAGVMQNPRHLVRRRGQEARLRCSPMKGHSHVYWYRQLPEEGLKFMVYLQKENIIDESGMPKERFSAEFPKEGPSILRIQQVVRGDSAAYFCASSPVGTKYSNQPQHFGDGTRLSIL.